The clone carrying this TCR beta chain was detected a few times. What it recognizes is unknown. V was cut by 4 bases and J by 7 bases, with 17 bases left in between. The germline V gene has CDR1 SEHNR and CDR2 FQNEAQ (reference sequence). The CDR3 consists of 15 residues. Every participating donor contributed 8.5 to 10 milliliters of peripheral blood through a draw. The sample comes from a study of blood T cells in healthy people across ages. Study results and caveats: Percentage of naive T cells showed a strong correlation with TCR beta diversity. It was the long-lived donors that had more naive CD4+ cells and higher diversity than aged donors.

Primed by a sample-barcoded 5' primer and a J-beta primer mix, a second PCR proceeded for about 6 to 11 cycles. TCRdb reanalysed the 5' RACE reads using MiXCR and keeps one entry per CDR3 protein. The sample carries about 1.4 million distinct CDR3 sequences, around 59% recorded once. The chain carries TRBV7-9 and TRBJ2-1; either TRBD1 or TRBD2 may supply D (6 bases each). This clonotype was obtained from a man aged 18-30 years in good health. The sequencing input was blood. The CDR3 loop is CASSSSGAQSNEQFF. In nucleotides, the CDR3 is TGTGCCAGCAGCTCCTCGGGGGCACAGTCGAATGAGCAGTTCTTC.